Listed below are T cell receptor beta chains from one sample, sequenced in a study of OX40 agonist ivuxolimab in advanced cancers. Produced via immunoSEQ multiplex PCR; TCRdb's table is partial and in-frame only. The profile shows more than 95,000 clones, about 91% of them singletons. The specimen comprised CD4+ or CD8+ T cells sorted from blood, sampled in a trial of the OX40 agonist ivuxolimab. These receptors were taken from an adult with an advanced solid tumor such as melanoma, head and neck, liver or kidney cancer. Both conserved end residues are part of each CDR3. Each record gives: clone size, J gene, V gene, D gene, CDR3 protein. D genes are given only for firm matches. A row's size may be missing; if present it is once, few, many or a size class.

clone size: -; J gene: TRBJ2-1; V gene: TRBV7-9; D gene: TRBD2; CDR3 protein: CADRSGMGGEQFF
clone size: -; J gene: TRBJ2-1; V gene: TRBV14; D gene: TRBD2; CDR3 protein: CASSPRESRGRDEQFF
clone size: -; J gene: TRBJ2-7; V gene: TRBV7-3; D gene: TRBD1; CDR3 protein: CASRKDRNSYEQYF
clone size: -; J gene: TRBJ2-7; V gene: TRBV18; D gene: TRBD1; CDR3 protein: CASSPLDRGKPYEQYF
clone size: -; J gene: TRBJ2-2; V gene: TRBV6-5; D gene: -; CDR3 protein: CASSYHARNTGELFF
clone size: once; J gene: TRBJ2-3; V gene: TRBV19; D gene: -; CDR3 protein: CASKDTSGADTQYF
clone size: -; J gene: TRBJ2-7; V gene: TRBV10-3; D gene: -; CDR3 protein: CAISELGGSIYEQYF
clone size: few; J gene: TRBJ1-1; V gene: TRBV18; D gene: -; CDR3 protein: CASSPPMATEAFF
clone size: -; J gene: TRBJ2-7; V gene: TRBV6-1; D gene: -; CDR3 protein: CASRRVFLPAYEQYF
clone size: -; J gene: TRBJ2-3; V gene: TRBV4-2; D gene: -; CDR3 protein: CASSQTPGLSTDTQYF
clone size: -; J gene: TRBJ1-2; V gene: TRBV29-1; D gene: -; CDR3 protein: CSVDTGIWGYTF
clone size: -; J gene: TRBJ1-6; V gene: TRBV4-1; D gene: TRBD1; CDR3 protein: CASSQSWGQRFSLHF
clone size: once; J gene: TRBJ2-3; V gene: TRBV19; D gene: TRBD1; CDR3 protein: CASSIGQGVDTQYF